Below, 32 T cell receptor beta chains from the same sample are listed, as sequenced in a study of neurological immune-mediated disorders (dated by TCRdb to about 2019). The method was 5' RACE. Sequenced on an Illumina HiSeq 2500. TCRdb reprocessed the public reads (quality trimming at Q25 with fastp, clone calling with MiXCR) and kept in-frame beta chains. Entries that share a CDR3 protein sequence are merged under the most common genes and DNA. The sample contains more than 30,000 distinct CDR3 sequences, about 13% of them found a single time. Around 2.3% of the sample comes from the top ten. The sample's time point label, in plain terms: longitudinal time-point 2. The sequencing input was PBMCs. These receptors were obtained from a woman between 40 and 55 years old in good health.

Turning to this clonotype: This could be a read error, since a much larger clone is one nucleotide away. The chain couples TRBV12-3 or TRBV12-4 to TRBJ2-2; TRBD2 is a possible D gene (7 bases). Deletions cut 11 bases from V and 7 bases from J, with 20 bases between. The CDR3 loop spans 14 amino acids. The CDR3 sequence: CAGTPGGARGELFF. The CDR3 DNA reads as TGTGCCGGCACCCCGGGGGGCGCACGCGGGGAGCTGTTTTTT.

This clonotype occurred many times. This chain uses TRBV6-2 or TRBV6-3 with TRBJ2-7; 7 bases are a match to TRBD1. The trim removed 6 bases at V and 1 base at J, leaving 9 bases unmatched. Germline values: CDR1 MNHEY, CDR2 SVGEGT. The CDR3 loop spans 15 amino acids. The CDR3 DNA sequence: TGTGCCAGCAGACCCGGACAGGCCTCGTCCTACGAGCAGTACTTC. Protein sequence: CASRPGQASSYEQYF.

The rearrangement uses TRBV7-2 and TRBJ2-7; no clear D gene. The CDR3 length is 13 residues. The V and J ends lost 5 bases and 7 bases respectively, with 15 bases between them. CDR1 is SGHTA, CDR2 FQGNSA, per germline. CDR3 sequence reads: CASSPGQLREQYF. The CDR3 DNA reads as TGTGCCAGCAGCCCTGGTCAGCTACGAGAGCAGTACTTC.

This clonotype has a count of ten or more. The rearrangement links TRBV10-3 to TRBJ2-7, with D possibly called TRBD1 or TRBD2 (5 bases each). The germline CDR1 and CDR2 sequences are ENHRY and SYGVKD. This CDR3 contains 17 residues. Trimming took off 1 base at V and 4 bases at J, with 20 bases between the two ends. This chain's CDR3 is CAISEFTPGPVGYEQYF. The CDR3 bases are TGTGCCATCAGTGAGTTTACCCCGGGGCCTGTGGGTTACGAGCAGTACTTC.

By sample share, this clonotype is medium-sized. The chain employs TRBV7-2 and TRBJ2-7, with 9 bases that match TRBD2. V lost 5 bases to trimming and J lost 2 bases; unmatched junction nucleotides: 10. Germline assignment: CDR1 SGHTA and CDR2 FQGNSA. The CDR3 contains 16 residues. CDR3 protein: CASSLEGASGTYEQYF. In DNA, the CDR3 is TGTGCCAGCAGCCTGGAGGGGGCTAGCGGGACCTACGAGCAGTACTTC.

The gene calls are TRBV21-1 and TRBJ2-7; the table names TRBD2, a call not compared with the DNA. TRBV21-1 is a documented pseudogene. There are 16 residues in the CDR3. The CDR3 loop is CASSKGQGALPYEQYF. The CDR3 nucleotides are TGTGCCAGCAGCAAAGGTCAGGGGGCCCTCCCCTACGAGCAGTACTTC.

The CDR3 coding sequence is TGCGCCAGCAGCTTGGTGGGGTACCAAGAGACCCAGTACTTC. Translated, it gives CASSLVGYQETQYF. The rearrangement joins TRBV5-1 to TRBJ2-5; D ambiguous. This CDR3 is 14 amino acids long. Trimming cost V 0 bases and J 0 bases, with 6 bases left between them. Germline V gene lookup returns CDR1 SGHRS and CDR2 YFSETQ.

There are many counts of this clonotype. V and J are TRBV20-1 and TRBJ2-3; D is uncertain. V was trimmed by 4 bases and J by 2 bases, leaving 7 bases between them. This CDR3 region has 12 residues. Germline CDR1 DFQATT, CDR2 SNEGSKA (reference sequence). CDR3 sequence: CSAKKYTDTQYF. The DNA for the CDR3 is TGCAGTGCTAAGAAGTACACAGATACGCAGTATTTT.

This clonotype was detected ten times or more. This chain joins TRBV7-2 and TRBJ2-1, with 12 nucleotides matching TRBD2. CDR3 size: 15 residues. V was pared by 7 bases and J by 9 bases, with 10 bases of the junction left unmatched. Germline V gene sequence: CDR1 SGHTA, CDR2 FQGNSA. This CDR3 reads CASTETSGRTVEQFF. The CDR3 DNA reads TGTGCCAGCACCGAGACTAGCGGGAGAACGGTTGAGCAGTTCTTC.

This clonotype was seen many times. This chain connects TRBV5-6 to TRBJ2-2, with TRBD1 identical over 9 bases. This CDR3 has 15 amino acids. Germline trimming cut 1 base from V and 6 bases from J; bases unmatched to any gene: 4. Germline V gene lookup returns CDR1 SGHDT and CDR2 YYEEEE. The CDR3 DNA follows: TGTGCCAGCAGCTTGACAGGGGGCCGATCCGGGGAGCTGTTTTTT. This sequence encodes CASSLTGGRSGELFF.

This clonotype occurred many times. The CDR3 spells CASSWTGTPGDTQYF. CDR3 sequence (DNA): TGTGCCAGCAGCTGGACCGGGACTCCGGGGGATACGCAGTATTTT. J is TRBJ2-3 and V is TRBV7-8; tentatively, D is TRBD2 (6 bases). Germline loops: CDR1 SGHVS, CDR2 FQNEAQ. CDR3 length: 15 amino acids. The ends were cut back, 4 bases at V and 6 bases at J, with 17 bases in the middle.

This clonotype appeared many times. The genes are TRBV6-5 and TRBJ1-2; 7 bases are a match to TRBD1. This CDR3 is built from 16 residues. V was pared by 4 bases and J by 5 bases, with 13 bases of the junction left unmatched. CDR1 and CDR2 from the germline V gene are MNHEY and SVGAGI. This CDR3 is CASSSARTGKEYGYTF. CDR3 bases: TGTGCCAGCAGTTCGGCCCGGACAGGAAAGGAATATGGCTACACCTTC.

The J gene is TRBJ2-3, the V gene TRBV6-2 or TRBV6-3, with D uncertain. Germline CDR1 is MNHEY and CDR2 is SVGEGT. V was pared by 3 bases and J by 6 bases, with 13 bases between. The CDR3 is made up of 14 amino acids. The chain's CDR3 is CASSYDPTGDTQYF. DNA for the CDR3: TGTGCCAGCAGTTATGACCCTACGGGCGATACGCAGTATTTT.

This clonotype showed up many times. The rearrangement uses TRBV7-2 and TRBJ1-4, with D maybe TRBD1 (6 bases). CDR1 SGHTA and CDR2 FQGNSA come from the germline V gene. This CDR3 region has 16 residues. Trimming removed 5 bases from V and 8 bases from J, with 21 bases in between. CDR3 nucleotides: TGTGCCAGCAGCCGAACGTTAAACAGGGACGGAGAAAAACTGTTTTTT. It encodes CASSRTLNRDGEKLFF.

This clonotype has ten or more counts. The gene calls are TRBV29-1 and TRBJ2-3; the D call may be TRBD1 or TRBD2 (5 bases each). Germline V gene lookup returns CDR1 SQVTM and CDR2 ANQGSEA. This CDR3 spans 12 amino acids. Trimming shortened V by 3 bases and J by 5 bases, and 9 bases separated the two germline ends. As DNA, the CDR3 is TGCAGCGTTGAGGGGGTAAGAGATACGCAGTATTTT. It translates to CSVEGVRDTQYF.

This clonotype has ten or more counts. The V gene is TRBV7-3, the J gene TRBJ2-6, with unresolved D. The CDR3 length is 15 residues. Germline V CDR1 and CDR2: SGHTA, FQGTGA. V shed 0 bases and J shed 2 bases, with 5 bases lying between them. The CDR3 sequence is CASSLTGTGANVLTF. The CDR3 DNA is TGTGCCAGCAGCTTAACGGGAACTGGGGCCAACGTCCTGACTTTC.

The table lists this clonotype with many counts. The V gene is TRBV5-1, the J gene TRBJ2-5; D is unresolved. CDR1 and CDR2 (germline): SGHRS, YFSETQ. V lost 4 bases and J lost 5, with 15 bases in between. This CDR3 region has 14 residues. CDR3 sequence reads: CASSAGFGGETQYF. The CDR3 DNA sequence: TGCGCCAGCAGCGCCGGGTTTGGTGGGGAGACCCAGTACTTC. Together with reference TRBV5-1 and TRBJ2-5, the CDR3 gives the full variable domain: KAGVTQTPRYLIKTRGQQVTLSCSPISGHRSVSWYQQTPGQGLQFLFEYFSETQRNKGNFPGRFSGRQFSNSRSEMNVSTLELGDSALYLCASSAGFGGETQYFGPGTRLLVL.

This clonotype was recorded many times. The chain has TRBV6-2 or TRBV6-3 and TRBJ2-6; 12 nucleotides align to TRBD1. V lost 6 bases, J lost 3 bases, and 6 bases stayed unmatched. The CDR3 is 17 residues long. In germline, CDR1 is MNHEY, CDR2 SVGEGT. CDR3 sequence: CASRGTGGSSGANVLTF. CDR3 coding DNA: TGTGCCAGCAGAGGGACAGGGGGCTCCAGTGGGGCCAACGTCCTGACTTTC.

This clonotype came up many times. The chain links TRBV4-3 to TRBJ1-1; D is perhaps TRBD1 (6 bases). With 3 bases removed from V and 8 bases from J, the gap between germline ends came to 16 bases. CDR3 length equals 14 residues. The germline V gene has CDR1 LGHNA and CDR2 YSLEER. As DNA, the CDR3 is TGCGCCAGCAGCCAGATAGCAGGGGTTCAAGAAGCTTTCTTT. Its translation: CASSQIAGVQEAFF.

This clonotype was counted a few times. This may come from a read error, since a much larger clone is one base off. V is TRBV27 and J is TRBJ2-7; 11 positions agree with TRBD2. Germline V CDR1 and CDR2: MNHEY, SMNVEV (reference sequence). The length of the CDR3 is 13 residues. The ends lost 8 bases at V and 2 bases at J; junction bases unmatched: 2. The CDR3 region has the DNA TGTGCCAGCCAACTAGCGGGGGCCTACGAGCAGTACTTC. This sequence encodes CASQLAGAYEQYF.

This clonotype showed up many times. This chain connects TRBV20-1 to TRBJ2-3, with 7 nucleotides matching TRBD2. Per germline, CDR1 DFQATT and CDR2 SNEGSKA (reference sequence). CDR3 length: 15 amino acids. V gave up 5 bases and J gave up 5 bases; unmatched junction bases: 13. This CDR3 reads CSAERGGAGLDTQYF. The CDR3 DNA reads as TGCAGTGCTGAGCGGGGTGGAGCAGGCCTAGATACGCAGTATTTT.

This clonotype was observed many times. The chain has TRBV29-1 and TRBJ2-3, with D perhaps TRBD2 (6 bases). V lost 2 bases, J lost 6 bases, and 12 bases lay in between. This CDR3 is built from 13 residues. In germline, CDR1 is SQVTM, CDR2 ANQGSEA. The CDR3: CSVERSRGDTQYF. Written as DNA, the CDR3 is TGCAGCGTTGAAAGGTCCCGGGGGGATACGCAGTATTTT.

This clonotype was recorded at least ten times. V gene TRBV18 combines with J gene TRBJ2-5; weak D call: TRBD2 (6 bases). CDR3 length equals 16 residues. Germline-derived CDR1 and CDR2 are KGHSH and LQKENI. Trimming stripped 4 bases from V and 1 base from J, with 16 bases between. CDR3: CASSQNRGNSQETQYF. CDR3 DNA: TGTGCCAGCTCACAAAACCGGGGGAACTCCCAAGAGACCCAGTACTTC.

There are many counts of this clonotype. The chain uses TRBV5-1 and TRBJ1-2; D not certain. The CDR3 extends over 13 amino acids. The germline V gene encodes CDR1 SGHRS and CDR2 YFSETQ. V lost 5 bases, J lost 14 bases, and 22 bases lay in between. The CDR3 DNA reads TGCGCCAGCAGTTCCGGGCGCACAACCCTTGGGACCTTC. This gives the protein CASSSGRTTLGTF.

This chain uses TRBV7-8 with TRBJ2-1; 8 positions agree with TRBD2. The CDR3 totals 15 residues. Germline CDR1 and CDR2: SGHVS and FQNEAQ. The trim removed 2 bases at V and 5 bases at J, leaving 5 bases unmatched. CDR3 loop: CASSLRAGANNEQFF. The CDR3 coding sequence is TGTGCCAGCAGCTTACGAGCGGGAGCTAACAATGAGCAGTTCTTC.

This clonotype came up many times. CDR3 coding DNA: TGTGCCAGCAGAAAGAAGGCGGGCTCCTACAATGAGCAGTTCTTC. Encoded protein: CASRKKAGSYNEQFF. The V gene is TRBV6-5, the J gene TRBJ2-1, with D possibly matching TRBD2 (5 bases). This CDR3 contains 15 residues. Deletions cut 6 bases from V and 0 bases from J, with 12 bases between. In germline, CDR1 is MNHEY, CDR2 SVGAGI.

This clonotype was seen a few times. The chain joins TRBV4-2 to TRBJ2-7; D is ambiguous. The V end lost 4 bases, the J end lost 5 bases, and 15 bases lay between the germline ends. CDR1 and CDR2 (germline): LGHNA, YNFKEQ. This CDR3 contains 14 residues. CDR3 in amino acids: CASSLAFGNDEQYF. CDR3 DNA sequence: TGTGCCAGCAGCCTTGCTTTTGGTAACGACGAGCAGTACTTC.

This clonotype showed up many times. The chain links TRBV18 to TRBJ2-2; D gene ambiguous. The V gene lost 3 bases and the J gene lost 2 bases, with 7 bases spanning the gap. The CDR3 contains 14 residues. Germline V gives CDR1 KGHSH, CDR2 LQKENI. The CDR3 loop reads CASSPITNTGELFF. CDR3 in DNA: TGTGCCAGCTCACCGATCACAAACACCGGGGAGCTGTTTTTT.

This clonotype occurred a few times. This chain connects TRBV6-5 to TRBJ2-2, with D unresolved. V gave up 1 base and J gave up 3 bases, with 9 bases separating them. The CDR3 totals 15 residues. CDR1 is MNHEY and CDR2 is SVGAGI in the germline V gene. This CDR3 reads CASSYFIQHTGELFF. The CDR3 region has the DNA TGTGCCAGCAGTTACTTCATACAGCACACCGGGGAGCTGTTTTTT.

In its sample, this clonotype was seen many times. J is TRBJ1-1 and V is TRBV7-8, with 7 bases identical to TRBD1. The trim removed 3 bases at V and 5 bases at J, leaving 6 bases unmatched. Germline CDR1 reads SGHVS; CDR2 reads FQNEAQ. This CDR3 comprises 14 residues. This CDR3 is CASSFFRGATEAFF. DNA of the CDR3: TGTGCCAGCAGCTTTTTCAGGGGGGCGACTGAAGCTTTCTTT. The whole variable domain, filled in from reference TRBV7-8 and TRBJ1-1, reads GAGVSQSPRYKVAKRGQDVALRCDPISGHVSLFWYQQALGQGPEFLTYFQNEAQLDKSGLPSDRFFAERPEGSVSTLKIQRTQQEDSAVYLCASSFFRGATEAFFGQGTRLTVV.

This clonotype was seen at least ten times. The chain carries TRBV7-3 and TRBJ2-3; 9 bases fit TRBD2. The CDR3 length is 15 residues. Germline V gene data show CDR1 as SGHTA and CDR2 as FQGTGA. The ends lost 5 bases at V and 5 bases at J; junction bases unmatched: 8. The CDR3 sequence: CASSPLGAGGDTQYF. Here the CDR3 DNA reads TGTGCCAGCAGCCCCCTGGGAGCGGGAGGAGATACGCAGTATTTT.

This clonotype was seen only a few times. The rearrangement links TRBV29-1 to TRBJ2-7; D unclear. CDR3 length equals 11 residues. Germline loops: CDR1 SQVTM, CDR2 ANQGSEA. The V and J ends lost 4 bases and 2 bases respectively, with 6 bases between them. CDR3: CSVVAAYEQYF. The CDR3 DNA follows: TGCAGCGTTGTCGCGGCCTACGAGCAGTACTTC.